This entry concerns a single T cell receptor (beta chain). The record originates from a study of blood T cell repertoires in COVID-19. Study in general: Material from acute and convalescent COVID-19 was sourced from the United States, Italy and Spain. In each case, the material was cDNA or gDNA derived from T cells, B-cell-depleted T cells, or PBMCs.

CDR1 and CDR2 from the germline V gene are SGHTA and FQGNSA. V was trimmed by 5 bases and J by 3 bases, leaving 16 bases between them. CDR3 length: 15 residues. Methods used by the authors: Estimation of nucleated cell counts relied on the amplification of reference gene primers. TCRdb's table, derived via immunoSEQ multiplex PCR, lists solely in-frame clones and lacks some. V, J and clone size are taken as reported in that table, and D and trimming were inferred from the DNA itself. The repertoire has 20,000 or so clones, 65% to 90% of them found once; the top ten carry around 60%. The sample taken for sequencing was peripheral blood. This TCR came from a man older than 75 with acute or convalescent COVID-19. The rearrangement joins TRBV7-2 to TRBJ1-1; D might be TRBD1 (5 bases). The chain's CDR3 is CASSKQASGYTEAFF. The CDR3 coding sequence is TGTGCCAGCAGCAAGCAAGCTTCAGGGTACACTGAAGCTTTCTTT.